What follows are 13 T cell receptor beta chains derived from one specimen sequenced in a study of cytomegalovirus exposure and HLA in healthy donors. Researchers ran the PCR with 60 Vbeta and 13 Jbeta primers. Repertoires were generated with immunoSEQ multiplex PCR, while TCRdb's copy carries only in-frame clones and drops some. The data show around 190,000 clones, 81% seen once. The sequenced sample was PBMCs. These receptors came from a man between 18 and 29 years old in good health and CMV-seronegative.

The CDR3 DNA follows: TGTGCCAGCAATTTGGGACTAGCGGGAGGCAATGAGCAGTTCTTC. Translation: CASNLGLAGGNEQFF. V gene TRBV2 combines with J gene TRBJ2-1; 15 bases are a match to TRBD2. The CDR3 has 15 residues. V dropped 7 bases and J dropped 6; count of bases not matched to a gene: 4. Germline lookup yields CDR1 SNHLY and CDR2 FYNNEI.

V gene TRBV6-1 combines with J gene TRBJ1-3, with unresolved D. CDR1 is MNHNS, CDR2 SASEGT, per germline. Trimming took off 11 bases at V and 4 bases at J, with 12 bases between the two ends. CDR3 length: 12 amino acids. The CDR3 here is CACRLSGNTIYF. Here the CDR3 DNA reads TGTGCCTGCCGACTCTCGGGAAACACCATATATTTT.

The chain uses TRBV30 and TRBJ2-1; a possible D gene is TRBD2 (6 bases). This CDR3 contains 13 residues. Germline CDR1 is GTSNPN and CDR2 is SVGIG (reference sequence). V was shortened by 4 bases and J by 8 bases, with 15 bases between the two germline ends. As DNA, the CDR3 is TGTGCCTGGATTAGGGGAGGAGGCTATGAGCAGTTCTTC. This codes for CAWIRGGGYEQFF.

The genes are TRBV12-5 and TRBJ2-1; 10 bases agree with TRBD2. J was trimmed by 1 base and V by 6 bases; bases with no gene match: 6. CDR1 and CDR2 (germline): LGHNT, FRNRAP. The length of the CDR3 is 16 residues. In DNA form, the CDR3 reads TGTGCTAGTGGACCCGCAGCGGGAGGGTCCTACAATGAGCAGTTCTTC. Residues: CASGPAAGGSYNEQFF.

This clone was seen more than once but under ten times. The chain is built from TRBV4-2 and TRBJ2-2; the match to TRBD1 covers 10 bases. CDR1 is LGHNA, CDR2 YNFKEQ, per germline. V lost 1 base to trimming and J lost 7 bases; unmatched junction nucleotides: 3. This CDR3 is 15 amino acids long. The CDR3 DNA follows: TGTGCCAGCAGCCAAGGACAGGGGGCGAACGGGGAGCTGTTTTTT. Amino acids: CASSQGQGANGELFF.

CDR3 sequence: CASSQDGEGDTEAFF. CDR3 coding DNA: TGTGCCAGCAGCCAAGATGGTGAGGGCGACACTGAAGCTTTCTTT. This chain connects TRBV4-2 to TRBJ1-1, with unresolved D. CDR1 is LGHNA, CDR2 YNFKEQ, per germline. The V gene lost 0 bases and the J gene lost 3 bases, with 11 bases spanning the gap. The CDR3 has 15 residues.

This chain uses TRBV28 with TRBJ2-2; D may be TRBD2 (6 bases). The CDR3 runs 17 residues. V dropped 5 bases and J dropped 3 bases, with 19 bases sitting between them. The germline V gene has CDR1 MDHEN and CDR2 SYDVKM. CDR3 in amino acids: CASSLGDFKWDTGELFF. As DNA, the CDR3 is TGTGCCAGCAGTCTCGGGGACTTTAAGTGGGACACCGGGGAGCTGTTTTTT.

The chain uses TRBV4-1 and TRBJ1-2; D may be TRBD1 (6 bases). Germline V CDR1 and CDR2: MGHRA, YSYEKL. The CDR3 consists of 15 residues. Trimming stripped 5 bases from V and 3 bases from J, with 16 bases between. This CDR3 is CASSTSEQGHYGYTF. In nucleotides, the CDR3 is TGCGCCAGCAGCACAAGCGAACAGGGCCACTATGGCTACACCTTC.

The CDR3 protein is CSVTGGRTNTGELFF. The CDR3, as DNA: TGCAGCGTGACAGGGGGGCGAACGAACACCGGGGAGCTGTTTTTT. The chain recombines TRBV29-1 with TRBJ2-2; TRBD1 matches 9 bases. Germline assignment: CDR1 SQVTM and CDR2 ANQGSEA. The trim removed 6 bases at V and 0 bases at J, leaving 5 bases unmatched. The CDR3 runs 15 residues.

The chain has TRBV4-1 and TRBJ2-2; 10 nucleotides align to TRBD2. The CDR3 has 18 amino acids. Trimming took 0 bases from V and 6 from J; bases not matched to a gene: 10. CDR1 is MGHRA, CDR2 YSYEKL, per germline. For the CDR3, the DNA is TGCGCCAGCAGCCAAGATCAGGCGAGCGGGGGGGTTGCCGGGGAGCTGTTTTTT. Translation: CASSQDQASGGVAGELFF.

The genes are TRBV5-4 and TRBJ1-1, with a tentative D call TRBD1 (5 bases). The germline V gene encodes CDR1 SGHNT and CDR2 YYREEE (reference sequence). The CDR3 covers 14 residues. V lost 6 bases, J lost 0 bases, and 12 bases lay in between. In nucleotides, the CDR3 is TGTGCCAGCACCTCAGGGCAGTTGAACACTGAAGCTTTCTTT. Its translation: CASTSGQLNTEAFF.

The V call is TRBV19, the J call TRBJ1-3, with 7 bases aligning to TRBD1. CDR1 LNHDA and CDR2 SQIVND come from the germline V gene (reference sequence). V was pared by 3 bases and J by 0 bases, with 11 bases of the junction left unmatched. The CDR3 contains 18 residues. This chain's CDR3 is CASSIPPGQKTSGNTIYF. The CDR3 coding sequence is TGTGCCAGTAGTATCCCTCCGGGACAGAAAACCTCTGGAAACACCATATATTTT.

As to this clone: The junction does not match germline at one end; this may be a read error. The V and J genes are TRBV11-2 and TRBJ2-1; 8 bases are a match to TRBD1. CDR3 length: 13 residues. Germline V CDR1 and CDR2: SGHAT, FQNNGV. The CDR3 DNA follows: TGTGCCAGCAGCTTATCTCGGACAGGGCTGGGTGTCTTC. Amino acids: CASSLSRTGLGVF.